Below, 23 T cell receptor beta chains from the same sample are listed, as sequenced in a study of STAT5B mutations in CD4+ large granular lymphocyte leukemia. The assay was immunoSEQ multiplex PCR, and TCRdb's table has in-frame clones only and misses some. The sample shows around 21,000 clones, 60% to 85% of them seen only once. The sample comprised CD4+ T cells from blood buffy coats. These receptors were obtained from a human donor in good health.

Only a few counts were recorded for this clone. The chain uses TRBV28 and TRBJ1-3, with 8 bases aligning to TRBD1. The CDR3 contains 12 residues. Germline values: CDR1 MDHEN, CDR2 SYDVKM. Unmatched junction bases numbered 3, after V lost 8 bases and J lost 6 bases. The CDR3 bases are TGTGCCAGCGGACAGGGAAAAAACACCATATATTTT. Residues: CASGQGKNTIYF.

This clone was seen more than once but under ten times. The CDR3 nucleotides are TGTGCCAGCAGTCCCCCCGGGAACGAGCAGTACTTC. Protein: CASSPPGNEQYF. The chain couples TRBV28 to TRBJ2-7; the D gene is possibly TRBD2 (5 bases). Trimming shortened V by 5 bases and J by 5 bases, and 10 bases separated the two germline ends. The CDR3 sequence is 12 residues long. Germline values: CDR1 MDHEN, CDR2 SYDVKM. Looking up the rest from reference TRBV28 and TRBJ2-7 gives the full variable domain: DVKVTQSSRYLVKRTGEKVFLECVQDMDHENMFWYRQDPGLGLRLIYFSYDVKMKEKGDIPEGYSVSREKKERFSLILESASTNQTSMYLCASSPPGNEQYFGPGTRLTVT.

This clone came up once. The rearrangement joins TRBV5-1 to TRBJ2-3; perhaps TRBD2 as D (6 bases). V was cut by 2 bases and J by 0 bases, with 7 bases left in between. The CDR3 totals 14 residues. Germline V gives CDR1 SGHRS, CDR2 YFSETQ. CDR3 DNA sequence: TGCGCCAGCAGCTTCGGGGGTAGCACAGATACGCAGTATTTT. Translating gives CASSFGGSTDTQYF.

The J gene is TRBJ2-3, the V gene TRBV5-1; TRBD1 matches at 7 bases. Per germline, CDR1 SGHRS and CDR2 YFSETQ. Losses at the gene ends were 4 bases for V and 6 bases for J; bases not matched to a gene: 11. The CDR3 spans 15 residues. The CDR3 DNA is TGCGCCAGCAGCCCCAGACAGGGTTTATCGGATACGCAGTATTTT. This encodes CASSPRQGLSDTQYF. Full variable domain (rest looked up from reference TRBV5-1 and TRBJ2-3): KAGVTQTPRYLIKTRGQQVTLSCSPISGHRSVSWYQQTPGQGLQFLFEYFSETQRNKGNFPGRFSGRQFSNSRSEMNVSTLELGDSALYLCASSPRQGLSDTQYFGPGTRLTVL.

V is TRBV21-1 and J is TRBJ2-1; the D call in the table, TRBD2, was not verified against the DNA. TRBV21-1 is a listed pseudogene. The length of the CDR3 is 16 residues. Here the CDR3 reads CASSKPGLAGNNEQFF. DNA for the CDR3: TGTGCCAGCAGCAAACCGGGACTAGCGGGCAACAATGAGCAGTTCTTC.

This clone was found once. The V gene is TRBV6-5, the J gene TRBJ2-5; D not certain. CDR1 and CDR2 from the germline V gene are MNHEY and SVGAGI. Trimming stripped 1 base from V and 1 base from J, with 10 bases between. The CDR3 has 15 amino acids. The CDR3 DNA follows: TGTGCCAGCAGTTACTTGTCCAGGAGCCAAGAGACCCAGTACTTC. Translating gives CASSYLSRSQETQYF.

V and J are TRBV18 and TRBJ2-5; D remains unclear. V was cut by 6 bases and J by 3 bases, with 17 bases left in between. CDR1 is KGHSH, CDR2 LQKENI, per germline. The CDR3 is 15 amino acids. The CDR3 bases are TGTGCCAGCTCGCCTATAGGGCGGAATGAAGAGACCCAGTACTTC. As protein: CASSPIGRNEETQYF.

CDR3 protein: CAIRTGTGNTGELFF. The CDR3 bases are TGTGCCATCAGGACCGGGACTGGGAACACCGGGGAGCTGTTTTTT. The rearrangement joins TRBV10-3 to TRBJ2-2, with a weak D call TRBD2 (6 bases). Trimming took off 6 bases at V and 1 base at J, with 12 bases between the two ends. Germline V gene data show CDR1 as ENHRY and CDR2 as SYGVKD. CDR3 size: 15 residues.

This chain links TRBV30 with TRBJ1-2; possibly TRBD1 for D (5 bases). The CDR3 is made up of 14 amino acids. With 3 bases removed from V and 4 bases from J, the gap between germline ends came to 15 bases. CDR1 and CDR2 from the germline V gene are GTSNPN and SVGIG (reference sequence). The CDR3 DNA reads as TGTGCCTGGAGAGGGATGCAGGGAGTCTATGGCTACACCTTC. Protein product: CAWRGMQGVYGYTF.

The V call is TRBV2, the J call TRBJ1-3, with unresolved D. Germline loops: CDR1 SNHLY, CDR2 FYNNEI. The CDR3 length is 14 residues. V lost 4 bases to trimming and J lost 4 bases, with 11 bases between them. In DNA form, the CDR3 reads TGTGCCAGCAGTGCTTGGGGATTGGGAAACACCATATATTTT. The encoded protein is CASSAWGLGNTIYF.

The chain uses TRBV2 and TRBJ2-1, with 7 bases matching TRBD2. In germline, CDR1 is SNHLY, CDR2 FYNNEI. V lost 5 bases, J lost 3 bases, and 7 bases stayed unmatched. The CDR3 contains 15 residues. The CDR3 region is CASSLERGNYNEQFF. The CDR3 nucleotides are TGTGCCAGCAGTCTCGAGCGGGGCAACTACAATGAGCAGTTCTTC.

V and J are TRBV29-1 and TRBJ2-7; 11 bases match TRBD1. V lost 3 bases and J lost 3; bases outside the gene matches: 4. There are 14 residues in the CDR3. Germline V gene data show CDR1 as SQVTM and CDR2 as ANQGSEA. The CDR3 bases are TGCAGCGTTGAGGGGGGACAGGGGGTCTACGAGCAGTACTTC. This translates into CSVEGGQGVYEQYF.

The chain carries TRBV7-3 and TRBJ1-1, with a weak D call TRBD1 (6 bases). The CDR3 is made up of 17 amino acids. The V gene lost 4 bases and the J gene lost 1 base, with 19 bases spanning the gap. In germline, CDR1 is SGHTA, CDR2 FQGTGA. The CDR3 reads CASSSTGRSTGNTEAFF. CDR3 bases: TGTGCCAGCAGCTCCACAGGGAGATCAACCGGGAACACTGAAGCTTTCTTT.

The gene calls are TRBV9 and TRBJ1-2; D may be TRBD1 (5 bases). This CDR3 region has 14 residues. V was trimmed by 2 bases and J by 8 bases, leaving 16 bases between them. Germline V gene lookup returns CDR1 SGDLS and CDR2 YYNGEE. The CDR3 region is CASSVGGASRGYTF. CDR3 DNA sequence: TGTGCCAGCAGCGTTGGAGGGGCAAGTCGGGGCTACACCTTC.

The chain joins TRBV29-1 to TRBJ2-3, with unresolved D. The CDR3 length is 11 residues. The V end lost 3 bases, the J end lost 5 bases, and 6 bases lay between the germline ends. CDR1 is SQVTM and CDR2 is ANQGSEA in the germline V gene. CDR3 loop: CSVEALDTQYF. CDR3 nucleotide sequence: TGCAGCGTTGAGGCCTTAGATACGCAGTATTTT.

The chain is built from TRBV14 and TRBJ2-2, with 8 nucleotides matching TRBD1. Germline CDR1 SGHDN, CDR2 FVKESK. The junction had 5 bases not matched to a gene; V was cut back by 2 bases and J by 0 bases. This CDR3 spans 17 amino acids. The CDR3 reads CASSQITGGTNTGELFF. The DNA of the CDR3 is TGTGCCAGCAGCCAAATCACAGGGGGGACGAACACCGGGGAGCTGTTTTTT.

As concerns this clone: The junction and the germline gene differ at one end; a read error may be behind it. V usage is TRBV6-6 and J usage is TRBJ2-2; no definite D call. CDR1 is MNHNY and CDR2 is SVGAGI in the germline V gene (reference sequence). This CDR3 comprises 13 residues. The CDR3 DNA is TGTGCCAGCAGTTTTCTGAACCCCGGGGAGCTGTTTTTT. Protein: CASSFLNPGELFF.

Here the CDR3 reads CASSYSSGYSNQPQHF. The CDR3 coding sequence is TGTGCCAGCAGTTACTCGAGCGGGTATAGCAATCAGCCCCAGCATTTT. The chain carries TRBV6-7 and TRBJ1-5; the D is unclear. TRBV6-7 is noted as an ORF with a role that remains uncertain. V lost 0 bases to trimming and J lost 0 bases, with 9 bases between them. This CDR3 contains 16 residues.

This clone was detected a few times. V and J are TRBV29-1 and TRBJ1-1; D ambiguous. Germline V gene data show CDR1 as SQVTM and CDR2 as ANQGSEA. The CDR3 loop spans 13 amino acids. Trimming shortened V by 1 base and J by 2 bases, and 8 bases separated the two germline ends. This CDR3 is CSVEVRANTEAFF. The CDR3 bases are TGCAGCGTTGAAGTAAGGGCCAACACTGAAGCTTTCTTT.

This clone was recorded a few times. The chain carries TRBV11-2 and TRBJ1-5, with D possibly being TRBD1 (5 bases). This CDR3 spans 13 amino acids. Germline values: CDR1 SGHAT, CDR2 FQNNGV. Between the trimmed V and J ends, which lost 4 bases and 5 bases, there was a span of 9 bases. CDR3 loop: CASSYTRDQPQHF. DNA for the CDR3: TGTGCCAGCAGCTATACCAGGGATCAGCCCCAGCATTTT. The whole variable domain, remainder taken from reference TRBV11-2 and TRBJ1-5, is EAGVAQSPRYKIIEKRQSVAFWCNPISGHATLYWYQQILGQGPKLLIQFQNNGVVDDSQLPKDRFSAERLKGVDSTLKIQPAKLEDSAVYLCASSYTRDQPQHFGDGTRLSIL.

The chain links TRBV2 to TRBJ2-7, with D maybe TRBD1 (5 bases). Trimming removed 5 bases from V and 0 bases from J, with 20 bases in between. The CDR3 contains 17 residues. Germline CDR1 and CDR2: SNHLY and FYNNEI. The CDR3 region has the DNA TGTGCCAGCAGTTCCCAACAGGCCACCTCGGTCTCCTACGAGCAGTACTTC. It specifies CASSSQQATSVSYEQYF.

This chain uses TRBV28 with TRBJ1-2, with unresolved D. Germline V CDR1 and CDR2: MDHEN, SYDVKM. The V end lost 5 bases, the J end lost 7 bases, and 11 bases lay between the germline ends. The CDR3 has 12 residues. The CDR3 reads CASSPHVVGYTF. CDR3 coding DNA: TGTGCCAGCAGTCCGCATGTTGTTGGCTACACCTTC.

CDR3 sequence: CSVSPHGQETQYF. CDR3 DNA: TGCAGCGTGAGCCCCCATGGCCAAGAGACCCAGTACTTC. The chain employs TRBV29-1 and TRBJ2-5; D uncertain. The CDR3 has 13 amino acids. V lost 6 bases to trimming and J lost 1 base, with 12 bases between them. From germline, CDR1 is SQVTM and CDR2 ANQGSEA.